The clone carrying this T cell receptor beta chain showed up just a few times. MiXCR, run by TCRdb on the reads, gives a single entry per CDR3 protein. The data contain more than 150,000 distinct CDR3 sequences, 17% of them seen just once; the ten biggest clones take up 18%. CDR3 length equals 15 residues. CDR1 and CDR2 from the germline V gene are SGHKS and YYEKEE (reference sequence). V dropped 4 bases and J dropped 1; count of bases not matched to a gene: 7. This sample was included in a study of T cell repertoires in cytomegalovirus infection. Sequenced sample: CD8+ T cells from PBMCs. The chain couples TRBV5-5 to TRBJ2-7; 8 bases match TRBD1. This TCR derives from a human donor in good health (CMV status not recorded). Some clones in this sample may be carry-over from other donors' samples. CDR3 sequence: CASSHDRGPSYEQYF. CDR3 DNA: TGTGCCAGCAGCCATGACAGGGGTCCATCCTACGAGCAGTACTTC. Based on the CDR3 plus reference TRBV5-5 and TRBJ2-7, the full variable domain is DAGVTQSPTHLIKTRGQQVTLRCSPISGHKSVSWYQQVLGQGPQFIFQYYEKEERGRGNFPDRFSARQFPNYSSELNVNALLLGDSALYLCASSHDRGPSYEQYFGPGTRLTVT.